This TCR beta chain was recorded in a study of blood T cell repertoires in COVID-19. The CDR3 length is 15 residues. The V end was cut by 2 bases, the J end by 4 bases, with 12 bases between. CDR1 is SGHVS, CDR2 FQNEAQ, per germline. This table comes from immunoSEQ multiplex PCR, and its TCRdb copy is limited to in-frame clones, with some not included. The data hold tens of thousands of clones, with 83% observed a single time. Input material: peripheral blood. This chain joins TRBV7-8 and TRBJ2-1; D is perhaps TRBD2 (5 bases). The receptor's source is a woman of 80 years or more with acute or convalescent COVID-19. The CDR3 DNA sequence: TGTGCCAGCAGCTTAATGAGGGCAAAGTACAATGAGCAGTTCTTC. Encoded protein: CASSLMRAKYNEQFF. The full variable domain, completed using reference TRBV7-8 and TRBJ2-1, is GAGVSQSPRYKVAKRGQDVALRCDPISGHVSLFWYQQALGQGPEFLTYFQNEAQLDKSGLPSDRFFAERPEGSVSTLKIQRTQQEDSAVYLCASSLMRAKYNEQFFGPGTRLTVL.